The 20 T cell receptor beta chains below come from one sample, sequenced in a study of blood T cells in healthy people across ages. The second PCR ran roughly 7 to 11 cycles with a sample-barcoded 5' primer and J-beta primers. TCRdb processed the 5' RACE reads anew with MiXCR; each CDR3 protein has one entry. The table records 650,000 to 950,000 distinct CDR3 sequences, under 45% of them present only once. The material sequenced was blood. The receptors here all came from a man in his sixties in good health.

This chain links TRBV29-1 with TRBJ1-2; D may be TRBD1 (5 bases). CDR1 is SQVTM and CDR2 is ANQGSEA in the germline V gene. The CDR3 spans 13 residues. The V end lost 7 bases, the J end lost 0 bases, and 12 bases lay between the germline ends. CDR3 in DNA: TGCAGCGGATATGGGGGAGCTAACTATGGCTACACCTTC. As protein: CSGYGGANYGYTF.

This clonotype was counted a few times. The genes are TRBV24-1 and TRBJ2-5; a weak D match, TRBD1 (7 bases). From germline, CDR1 is KGHDR and CDR2 SFDVKD. The V and J ends lost 4 bases and 3 bases respectively, with 17 bases between them. The CDR3 sequence is 16 residues long. The CDR3 DNA reads as TGTGCCACCAGTGACCCTGCGGGCAGGGGGGAAGAGACCCAGTACTTC. Amino acid sequence: CATSDPAGRGEETQYF.

CDR3 loop: CASSPTTSGYEQYF. CDR3 in DNA: TGTGCCAGCAGTCCGACGACTAGCGGCTACGAGCAGTACTTC. J is TRBJ2-7 and V is TRBV27; 9 bases align to TRBD2. The trim removed 5 bases at V and 3 bases at J, leaving 5 bases unmatched. Germline CDR1 is MNHEY and CDR2 is SMNVEV (reference sequence). CDR3 length equals 14 residues.

This clonotype was seen a single time. The chain carries TRBV6-6 and TRBJ2-2; 8 bases are shared with TRBD2. This CDR3 contains 16 residues. CDR1 is MNHNY, CDR2 SVGAGI, per germline (reference sequence). Trimming removed 0 bases from V and 6 bases from J; junction bases left unmatched: 6. The CDR3 DNA sequence: TGTGCCAGCAGTTACTCCGGGGGGGCTCTACCCGGGGAGCTGTTTTTT. Its translation: CASSYSGGALPGELFF.

About this clonotype itself: Mismatch with germline at one junction end may stem from a read error. The genes are TRBV9 and TRBJ2-3, with no clear D. Germline CDR1 is SGDLS and CDR2 is YYNGEE. This CDR3 is built from 14 residues. CDR3 nucleotides: TGTGCCGGCAGCGTCGAGAGTCGCACAGATACGCAGTATTTT. This sequence encodes CAGSVESRTDTQYF.

The gene calls are TRBV7-2 and TRBJ2-5; D not resolved. Trimming took 4 bases from V and 2 from J, leaving 14 bases between them. CDR3 length equals 15 residues. Per the germline V gene, CDR1 is SGHTA and CDR2 is FQGNSA. Here the CDR3 reads CASSSTVARQETQYF. DNA for the CDR3: TGTGCCAGCAGCTCCACCGTTGCGAGGCAAGAGACCCAGTACTTC.

As DNA, the CDR3 is TGTGCCAGCAGCGTAGACTTTGGTTCACCCCTCCACTTT. Protein: CASSVDFGSPLHF. The chain recombines TRBV9 with TRBJ1-6; D is undetermined. Looked up from germline, CDR1 is SGDLS and CDR2 is YYNGEE. The length of the CDR3 is 13 residues. V was shortened by 0 bases and J by 9 bases, with 7 bases between the two germline ends. The full variable domain, with the rest looked up from reference TRBV9 and TRBJ1-6, is DSGVTQTPKHLITATGQRVTLRCSPRSGDLSVYWYQQSLDQGLQFLIQYYNGEERAKGNILERFSAQQFPDLHSELNLSSLELGDSALYFCASSVDFGSPLHFGNGTRLTVT.

The chain carries TRBV7-9 and TRBJ2-7; 8 bases fit TRBD1. The V gene end was trimmed by 5 bases and the J gene end by 7 bases; junction bases not matched to a gene: 4. CDR3 size: 12 residues. Germline V gene data show CDR1 as SEHNR and CDR2 as FQNEAQ (reference sequence). In DNA form, the CDR3 reads TGTGCCAGCAGCAATACAGGGGGTGAGCAGTACTTC. It translates to CASSNTGGEQYF.

The table lists this clonotype with many counts. V gene TRBV5-1 combines with J gene TRBJ2-5; no clear D gene. The CDR3 sequence is 12 residues long. Germline CDR1 and CDR2: SGHRS and YFSETQ. DNA for the CDR3: TGCGCTTGTTCTGGGGTTGAAGAGACCCAGTACTTC. As protein: CACSGVEETQYF.

Points on this clonotype: A much larger clone differs from this one at a single base, so this may be a read error. The chain carries TRBV12-3 or TRBV12-4 and TRBJ2-5; possibly TRBD1 for D (5 bases). Trimming took off 5 bases at V and 1 base at J, with 11 bases between the two ends. The CDR3 contains 14 residues. CDR3: CASSVDSVQETQYF. The CDR3 nucleotides read TGTGCCAGCAGTGTAGACAGTGTCCAAGAGACCCAGTACTTC.

This clonotype has a handful of counts. The chain carries TRBV2 and TRBJ2-1, with 7 positions matching TRBD2. CDR1 SNHLY and CDR2 FYNNEI come from the germline V gene. With V trimmed by 5 bases and J by 5 bases, 6 bases remained unmatched. CDR3 size: 14 residues. The CDR3 coding sequence is TGTGCCAGCAGTTACCGGGACTACCACAATGAGCAGTTCTTC. Its translation is CASSYRDYHNEQFF.

Points on this clonotype: A read error may produce the germline difference seen at one junction end. The chain couples TRBV7-7 to TRBJ2-1, with D possibly matching TRBD2 (5 bases). The CDR3 covers 13 residues. The germline CDR1 and CDR2 sequences are SSHAT and FNYEAQ (reference sequence). The DNA of the CDR3 is TGTGCTAGCAGCCTAGGGAGATCTAATGAGCAGTTCTTC. This translates into CASSLGRSNEQFF.

V and J are TRBV27 and TRBJ2-1, with 8 bases lining up with TRBD2. The CDR3 consists of 16 residues. CDR1 is MNHEY and CDR2 is SMNVEV in the germline V gene (reference sequence). V was clipped by 1 base and J by 8 bases; unmatched bases: 10. The CDR3 sequence is CASSLLGRGAEDEQFF. The CDR3 DNA reads TGTGCCAGCAGTTTATTGGGGCGGGGGGCCGAGGATGAGCAGTTCTTC.

This clonotype was seen more than once but under ten times. The rearrangement links TRBV7-2 to TRBJ1-2, with unresolved D. There are 14 residues in the CDR3. Germline V CDR1 and CDR2: SGHTA, FQGNSA. V was clipped by 10 bases and J by 3 bases, with 18 bases between them. For the CDR3, the DNA is TGTGCCACTCCCATGCGGTCTTTAGACTATGGCTACACCTTC. Its protein product is CATPMRSLDYGYTF.

In its sample, this clonotype was seen a few times. V gene TRBV29-1 combines with J gene TRBJ1-2; 7 bases agree with TRBD1. Germline values: CDR1 SQVTM, CDR2 ANQGSEA. The CDR3 spans 15 residues. J lost 0 bases, V lost 6 bases, and 10 bases had no gene match. DNA for the CDR3: TGCAGCGTCAGTTCAAACAGGGGTACTAACTATGGCTACACCTTC. Protein sequence: CSVSSNRGTNYGYTF. The complete variable domain, with remaining parts taken from reference TRBV29-1 and TRBJ1-2, reads SAVISQKPSRDICQRGTSLTIQCQVDSQVTMMFWYRQQPGQSLTLIATANQGSEATYESGFVIDKFPISRPNLTFSTLTVSNMSPEDSSIYLCSVSSNRGTNYGYTFGSGTRLTVV.

The chain has TRBV21-1 and TRBJ2-7. TRBV21-1 constitutes a pseudogene. The length of the CDR3 is 12 residues. CDR3 nucleotides: TGTGCCAGAAGGGCCAGTGCCTACGAGCAGTACTTC. Protein sequence: CARRASAYEQYF.

V gene TRBV6-2 or TRBV6-3 combines with J gene TRBJ2-7; 7 bases line up with TRBD1. This CDR3 has 15 residues. V trimming: 6 bases; J trimming: 0 bases; junction bases outside the gene matches: 8. Germline V gene sequence: CDR1 MNHEY, CDR2 SVGEGT. The CDR3 sequence: CASRHRTGPSYEQYF. Here the CDR3 DNA reads TGTGCCAGCAGACACCGGACAGGACCCTCCTACGAGCAGTACTTC.

V gene TRBV28 combines with J gene TRBJ2-7, with 7 bases identical to TRBD1. Trimming took 1 base from V and 0 from J; bases not matched to a gene: 9. Germline V gene lookup returns CDR1 MDHEN and CDR2 SYDVKM. This CDR3 comprises 17 residues. The CDR3: CASSLFAQGLSSYEQYF. CDR3 coding DNA: TGTGCCAGCAGTTTATTCGCACAGGGGCTTAGCTCCTACGAGCAGTACTTC.

The chain employs TRBV7-2 and TRBJ2-3; D unresolved. Trimming took 2 bases from V and 4 from J, leaving 7 bases between them. This CDR3 spans 13 amino acids. Germline lookup yields CDR1 SGHTA and CDR2 FQGNSA. The CDR3 sequence: CASSLYEADTQYF. CDR3 coding DNA: TGTGCCAGCAGCTTATACGAGGCAGATACGCAGTATTTT.

This clonotype was counted once. At one end the junction does not follow the germline gene, possibly because of a read error. The chain couples TRBV4-3 to TRBJ1-5; 11 bases match TRBD1. The CDR3 has 16 residues. Germline lookup yields CDR1 LGHNA and CDR2 YSLEER. This chain's CDR3 is CASSPTGQGAGQPQHF. CDR3 DNA sequence: TGCGCCAGCAGCCCTACTGGACAGGGGGCAGGTCAGCCTCAGCATTTT.